These 23 T cell receptor beta chains share one sample of origin, sequenced in a study of control samples from healthy donors and cancer patients (dated by TCRdb to 2019 to 2021). Libraries were made using the immunoSEQ multiplex PCR assay. TCRdb stores this immuneACCESS table with in-frame sequences only. Part of the clones is absent; in the studies checked, under half of the shortfall reflects unresolved V genes, and no reason is known for the rest. In this sample the table shows roughly 160,000 clones, just over 85% of which occur a single time. Around 5.1% of the sample rests with the top ten. Source material: blood. The receptor source for this set is a woman in her 30s in good health.

The chain has TRBV12-3 or TRBV12-4 and TRBJ1-2; D is perhaps TRBD1 (6 bases). This CDR3 spans 13 amino acids. Trimming removed 6 bases at V and 8 bases at J, with 16 bases between. As DNA, the CDR3 is TGTGCCAGCAGCAGTTCAACAGGGACCGGCTACACCTTC. It specifies CASSSSTGTGYTF.

This clone was detected only once. This rearrangement joins TRBV28 to TRBJ2-2; TRBD1 agrees at 12 bases. CDR3 length equals 18 residues. Germline V gene sequence: CDR1 MDHEN, CDR2 SYDVKM. J gave up 6 bases and V 6 bases, and 14 bases lay outside the gene matches. CDR3 loop: CASSLNRPGTGGSGELFF. Here the CDR3 DNA reads TGTGCCAGCAGCCTCAACCGCCCCGGGACAGGGGGCTCCGGGGAGCTGTTTTTT.

The gene calls are TRBV10-2 and TRBJ1-5, with D possibly matching TRBD1 (6 bases). Germline-derived CDR1 and CDR2 are WSHSY and SAAADI. V lost 6 bases, J lost 6 bases, and 12 bases lay in between. The CDR3 sequence is 13 residues long. The CDR3 reads CASSLRGGQPQHF. DNA of the CDR3: TGCGCCAGCAGCCTCAGGGGTGGTCAGCCCCAGCATTTT.

The V call is TRBV10-3, the J call TRBJ2-7; D uncertain. The CDR3 runs 14 residues. CDR1 is ENHRY and CDR2 is SYGVKD in the germline V gene. V lost 3 bases, J lost 5 bases, and 14 bases lay in between. The CDR3 sequence: CAISEVGIRDEQYF. The CDR3 region has the DNA TGTGCCATCAGTGAAGTAGGGATCCGGGACGAGCAGTACTTC.

The chain couples TRBV10-3 to TRBJ1-1, with TRBD1 as a possible D gene (5 bases). The length of the CDR3 is 14 residues. CDR1 is ENHRY, CDR2 SYGVKD, per germline. V lost 10 bases and J lost 0, with 15 bases in between. As DNA, the CDR3 is TGTGCCACTCTGGAGGGGAGACTGAACACTGAAGCTTTCTTT. It encodes CATLEGRLNTEAFF.

The rearrangement joins TRBV6-2 or TRBV6-3 to TRBJ2-2, with 9 bases aligning to TRBD2. This CDR3 contains 17 residues. V lost 5 bases to trimming and J lost 1 base; unmatched junction nucleotides: 8. In germline, CDR1 is MNHEY, CDR2 SVGEGT. The CDR3, as DNA: TGTGCCAGCAGTGCCTTGGCTAGCGGGGTGAACACCGGGGAGCTGTTTTTT. Translated: CASSALASGVNTGELFF.

Notes on this clone: The same CDR3 can be traced to other DNA sequences in this sample. This sequence joins TRBV12-3 or TRBV12-4 and TRBJ2-3; D remains unclear. V lost 2 bases and J lost 1, with 1 base in between. The CDR3 consists of 12 residues. CDR3 bases: TGTGCCAGCAGTTTACGCACAGATACGCAGTATTTT. This encodes CASSLRTDTQYF.

V and J are TRBV3-1 (or the pseudogene TRBV3-2) and TRBJ2-3; unclear D gene. Trimming took 4 bases from V and 1 from J, leaving 15 bases between them. The CDR3 spans 16 residues. CDR1 and CDR2 (germline): LGHDT, YNNKEL (reference sequence). The chain's CDR3 is CASSPRTILRTDTQYF. DNA for the CDR3: TGTGCCAGCAGCCCGCGGACGATCCTGCGCACAGATACGCAGTATTTT.

This chain joins TRBV30 and TRBJ1-1; D uncertain. Germline values: CDR1 GTSNPN, CDR2 SVGIG (reference sequence). With 0 bases removed from V and 4 bases from J, the gap between germline ends came to 3 bases. This CDR3 is 11 amino acids long. CDR3 loop: CAWSVSTEAFF. In DNA, the CDR3 is TGTGCCTGGAGTGTAAGCACTGAAGCTTTCTTT.

The V call is TRBV6-1, the J call TRBJ1-2; 11 bases agree with TRBD1. This CDR3 contains 15 residues. J gave up 7 bases and V 0 bases, and 4 bases lay outside the gene matches. Germline V CDR1 and CDR2: MNHNS, SASEGT. The CDR3: CASSEAGTGGSGYTF. CDR3 nucleotide sequence: TGTGCCAGCAGTGAAGCCGGGACAGGGGGTTCTGGCTACACCTTC.

The CDR3, as DNA: TGTGCCAGCAGCCCCAGAACAGGGCACCTTAGCACAGATACGCAGTATTTT. It translates to CASSPRTGHLSTDTQYF. V gene TRBV7-9 combines with J gene TRBJ2-3, with TRBD1 as a possible D gene (6 bases). This CDR3 is 17 amino acids long. Deletions cut 5 bases from V and 0 bases from J, with 18 bases between. Per the germline V gene, CDR1 is SEHNR and CDR2 is FQNEAQ (reference sequence).

The chain has TRBV3-1 (or the pseudogene TRBV3-2) and TRBJ1-1, with TRBD1 matching over 9 bases. The V and J ends lost 3 bases and 1 base, in that order; junction bases with no gene match: 6. Per germline, CDR1 LGHDT and CDR2 YNNKEL (reference sequence). The CDR3 is 16 residues long. CDR3 coding DNA: TGTGCCAGCAGCCAGAGGACAGGGGTCAGGAACACTGAAGCTTTCTTT. It is translated as CASSQRTGVRNTEAFF.

This chain connects TRBV12-3 or TRBV12-4 to TRBJ2-2; D gene ambiguous. V lost 3 bases, J lost 6 bases, and 8 bases lay in between. The CDR3 has 13 amino acids. The CDR3 is CASSFIVAGELFF. The DNA for the CDR3 is TGTGCCAGCAGTTTTATTGTGGCCGGGGAGCTGTTTTTT.

V usage is TRBV4-2 and J usage is TRBJ2-1, with a tentative D call TRBD2 (7 bases). V was trimmed by 1 base and J by 4 bases, leaving 14 bases between them. Germline V lookup: CDR1 LGHNA, CDR2 YNFKEQ. This CDR3 spans 16 amino acids. The chain's CDR3 is CASSQGGQGGYNEQFF. The CDR3, as DNA: TGTGCCAGCAGCCAAGGGGGGCAGGGAGGGTACAATGAGCAGTTCTTC.

The chain uses TRBV29-1 and TRBJ1-2; D possibly corresponds to TRBD1 (6 bases). CDR1 is SQVTM and CDR2 is ANQGSEA in the germline V gene. CDR3 length: 13 amino acids. V lost 5 bases and J lost 4, with 14 bases in between. The CDR3, as DNA: TGCAGCGTTCGGGACAATGGGGGCTATGGCTACACCTTC. It codes for CSVRDNGGYGYTF.

This sequence joins TRBV5-1 and TRBJ1-2; D is uncertain. CDR1 is SGHRS and CDR2 is YFSETQ in the germline V gene. This CDR3 is 14 amino acids long. The germline V and J ends were trimmed by 2 bases and 11 bases, with 19 bases remaining between them. The CDR3: CASSFPGSIHGYTF. The CDR3 coding sequence is TGCGCCAGCAGCTTCCCGGGAAGCATTCACGGGTACACCTTC.

V gene TRBV28 combines with J gene TRBJ2-5; D is uncertain. CDR3 length: 14 amino acids. Germline-derived CDR1 and CDR2 are MDHEN and SYDVKM. Between the trimmed V and J ends, which lost 6 bases and 5 bases, there was a span of 16 bases. The DNA of the CDR3 is TGTGCCAGCAGCCCCCCCGCCCGGTGGGAGACCCAGTACTTC. Translation gives CASSPPARWETQYF.

The chain joins TRBV6-2 or TRBV6-3 to TRBJ1-1; D is unclear. CDR3 length: 12 residues. From germline, CDR1 is MNHEY and CDR2 SVGEGT. V shed 0 bases and J shed 7 bases, with 6 bases lying between them. The CDR3 is CASSYSRLEAFF. The CDR3 coding sequence is TGTGCCAGCAGTTACTCACGGCTTGAAGCTTTCTTT.

This clone came up a few times. J is TRBJ2-6 and V is TRBV10-1; TRBD1 aligns across 7 bases. V lost 10 bases, J lost 0 bases, and 18 bases stayed unmatched. Germline-derived CDR1 and CDR2 are WNHNN and SYGVQD (reference sequence). CDR3 length equals 19 residues. In nucleotides, the CDR3 is TGCGCCACCATTTCGTATCCTCCGGGACAGCTCTCTGGGGCCAACGTCCTGACTTTC. This gives the protein CATISYPPGQLSGANVLTF.

In this sample, this clone turned up a few times. The V call is TRBV6-6, the J call TRBJ2-1, with D unresolved. The CDR3 has 16 residues. Germline loops: CDR1 MNHNY, CDR2 SVGAGI (reference sequence). V lost 0 bases, J lost 4 bases, and 13 bases lay in between. CDR3 sequence reads: CASSYSPETGYNEQFF. The CDR3 bases are TGTGCCAGCAGTTACTCGCCCGAGACTGGTTACAATGAGCAGTTCTTC.

V gene TRBV3-1 (or the pseudogene TRBV3-2) combines with J gene TRBJ1-1, with D tentatively TRBD1 (5 bases). The CDR3 spans 16 residues. CDR1 and CDR2 from the germline V gene are LGHDT and YNNKEL (reference sequence). V lost 0 bases to trimming and J lost 6 bases, with 17 bases between them. Here the CDR3 DNA reads TGTGCCAGCAGCCAAGAGTACGCGGAGGGGAGGGCTGAAGCTTTCTTT. Residues: CASSQEYAEGRAEAFF.

The chain combines TRBV18 with TRBJ2-1; possibly TRBD2 for D (5 bases). The V and J ends lost 6 bases and 7 bases respectively, with 10 bases between them. CDR3 length equals 12 residues. CDR1 is KGHSH and CDR2 is LQKENI in the germline V gene. Here the CDR3 DNA reads TGTGCCAGCTCGTTTTCGGGGAATGAGCAGTTCTTC. It yields the protein CASSFSGNEQFF.

V is TRBV19 and J is TRBJ2-3, with 10 bases identical to TRBD1. The CDR3 loop spans 14 amino acids. CDR1 and CDR2 from the germline V gene are LNHDA and SQIVND (reference sequence). After removal of 9 bases from V and 4 bases from J, the junction contained 7 bases not matched to a gene. The CDR3 reads CASRGQGYADTQYF. CDR3 nucleotide sequence: TGTGCCAGCAGGGGACAGGGGTATGCAGATACGCAGTATTTT.